This T cell receptor beta chain was profiled in a study of neurological immune-mediated disorders. Points from the study as a whole: None of the CDR3 amino acid sequences of expanded clones were shared across subjects, and this suggested private repertoires in all groups.

Per germline, CDR1 WNHNN and CDR2 SYGVQD (reference sequence). Deletions cut 6 bases from V and 5 bases from J, with 16 bases between. The CDR3 totals 14 residues. This clonotype was counted at least ten times. Its antigen remains unidentified. TCRdb ran MiXCR on the 5' RACE reads and lists one entry per CDR3 protein. The sample lists 75,000 to 95,000 distinct CDR3 sequences, under 20% occurring once. Material: PBMCs. The chain couples TRBV10-1 to TRBJ2-5; D is possibly TRBD1 or TRBD2 (6 bases each). The receptor was isolated from a middle-aged woman in good health. The CDR3 nucleotides read TGCGCCAGCAGCGCGGGACATACCCTGGAGACCCAGTACTTC. Its translation: CASSAGHTLETQYF.